These 3 T cell receptor beta chains came from one sample sequenced in a study of T cell responses to AZD1222 COVID-19 vaccine listed by TCRdb under 2021. The time point label for this specimen denotes: about 28 days (+/-7) after the second vaccine dose. Library preparation employed the immunoSEQ multiplex PCR assay. Not all clones reach the TCRdb copy of this immuneACCESS table, which keeps in-frame sequences only. Checked studies attribute under half of the gap to unresolved V genes and leave the rest unexplained. The sample records roughly 140,000 clones, more than 85% of which are singletons. More than 3% of the sample belongs to the ten largest clones. Sequencing used peripheral blood, obtained 28 days after the second AZD1222 dose. The receptors shown here come from an adult who received the AZD1222 COVID-19 vaccine.

The chain combines TRBV7-9 with TRBJ2-1; possible D gene TRBD1, 6 bases. The V end was cut by 4 bases, the J end by 12 bases, with 16 bases between. Germline CDR1 reads SEHNR; CDR2 reads FQNEAQ (reference sequence). The CDR3 loop spans 13 amino acids. The CDR3 loop reads CASSSYGGFRQFF. CDR3 in DNA: TGTGCCAGCAGCTCATATGGGGGCTTCCGGCAGTTCTTC.

This sequence joins TRBV10-3 and TRBJ2-5, with a weak D call TRBD1 (5 bases). Germline V gene lookup returns CDR1 ENHRY and CDR2 SYGVKD. The CDR3 extends over 14 amino acids. Trimming removed 4 bases at V and 5 bases at J, with 14 bases between. The CDR3 DNA reads TGTGCCATCAGTGGATTTTCAGGGATGGAGACCCAGTACTTC. Protein product: CAISGFSGMETQYF.

This chain uses TRBV5-1 with TRBJ2-7, with a tentative D call TRBD1 (5 bases). CDR3 length equals 14 residues. Per germline, CDR1 SGHRS and CDR2 YFSETQ. Trimming removed 2 bases from V and 0 bases from J, with 9 bases in between. CDR3 protein: CASSFQGDSYEQYF. CDR3 sequence (DNA): TGCGCCAGCAGCTTCCAGGGCGACTCCTACGAGCAGTACTTC.